This entry is about one T cell receptor beta chain. V lost 4 bases to trimming and J lost 2 bases, with 13 bases between them. The V gene's germline CDR1 is KGHDR and CDR2 SFDVKD. This CDR3 is 15 amino acids long. Cohort assignment relied on participant-reported clinical history. These data originate in a study of blood T cell repertoires in COVID-19. At the level of the study: Donors in the United States, Italy and Spain gave samples during acute or convalescent COVID-19.

This table comes from immunoSEQ multiplex PCR, and its TCRdb copy is limited to in-frame clones, with some not included. The sample shows 490,000 or so clones, about 88% of them seen only once. Material: PBMCs or T cells enriched from blood (not recorded which). This sequence originates from a woman in her sixties or seventies who had recovered from COVID-19. The V call is TRBV24-1, the J call TRBJ1-2; tentative D call: TRBD1 (6 bases). The CDR3 coding sequence is TGTGCCACCAGTGAATCGGGACACCCAAACTATGGCTACACCTTC. Its translation: CATSESGHPNYGYTF.